This T cell receptor beta chain stems from a study of vaccination effects on CD4 cells after COVID-19. The study's findings and limits: Cross-reactivity with common cold coronaviruses was shown by only 1 of 255 vaccine-induced clones in healthy vaccinees. Marked clonal contraction of infection- and vaccine-induced clones was seen late after vaccination.

With respect to this clone: Its target is not known.

Viral peptide pools were used in the ViraFEST assay to expand antigen-specific CD4+ T cells, and sequencing came afterward. The authors isolated CD4+ T cells after less than eleven days of culture. Participants completed two doses of the BNT162b2 or mRNA-1273 vaccine. Recipients of the vaccine had no prior SARS-CoV-2 infection and negative nucleocapsid antibodies. Data came from immunoSEQ multiplex PCR; TCRdb stores just in-frame clones and leaves some out. The top ten clones hold roughly 5% of a sample with approximately 28,000 clones, roughly 80% of them seen once. This sequence originates from a human donor who received a COVID-19 vaccine. Some clones in this sample may be carry-over from other donors' samples. The starting material was CD4+ T cells from PBMCs cultured with SARS-CoV-2 spike peptides, obtained after COVID-19 vaccination.

The CDR3 here is CASKRVGTPGGDSPLHF. The CDR3 coding sequence is TGTGCCAGTAAACGGGTAGGGACCCCTGGAGGGGATTCACCCCTCCACTTT. The gene calls are TRBV19 and TRBJ1-6; a possible D gene is TRBD1 (5 bases). Germline V gives CDR1 LNHDA, CDR2 SQIVND (reference sequence). The length of the CDR3 is 17 residues. V lost 7 bases and J 8 bases, leaving 24 bases between the germline ends.